The 27 T cell receptor beta chains given below trace back to one sample, sequenced in a study of OX40 agonist ivuxolimab in advanced cancers. TCRdb's table, derived via immunoSEQ multiplex PCR, lists solely in-frame clones and lacks some. The top ten clones hold 10% to 15% of a sample with about 76,000 clones, 85% to 90% of them seen once. This material consisted of CD4+ or CD8+ T cells sorted from blood, taken in a trial of the OX40 agonist ivuxolimab. All receptors come from an adult with an advanced solid tumor such as melanoma, head and neck, liver or kidney cancer.

A remark on this clone: This could be a read error, since a much larger clone is one nucleotide away. The genes are TRBV9 and TRBJ2-5; the D gene is possibly TRBD1 (5 bases). The closer fit of TRBJ2-7 to the DNA end suggests the J call may be wrong. CDR3 size: 14 residues. Per the germline V gene, CDR1 is SGDLS and CDR2 is YYNGEE. The chain's CDR3 is CASSVEGDSYEQYF. CDR3 DNA: TGTGCCAGCAGCGTAGAAGGGGACTCCTACGAGCAGTACTTC.

V and J are TRBV7-2 and TRBJ2-7; D uncertain. Looked up from germline, CDR1 is SGHTA and CDR2 is FQGNSA. The CDR3 totals 12 residues. V lost 3 bases and J lost 2, with 5 bases in between. The CDR3 sequence is CASSFGTYEQYF. CDR3 DNA: TGTGCCAGCAGCTTCGGTACCTACGAGCAGTACTTC.

The chain combines TRBV29-1 with TRBJ1-1, with a weak D call TRBD1 (5 bases). V lost 6 bases and J 7 bases, leaving 12 bases between the germline ends. The CDR3 runs to 11 residues. Germline V lookup: CDR1 SQVTM, CDR2 ANQGSEA. As DNA, the CDR3 is TGCAGCGTGGGGGAGCCTGATGAAGCTTTCTTT. This sequence encodes CSVGEPDEAFF.

The gene calls are TRBV27 and TRBJ2-7; unclear D gene. V was shortened by 2 bases and J by 4 bases, with 9 bases between the two germline ends. This CDR3 region has 13 residues. CDR1 MNHEY and CDR2 SMNVEV come from the germline V gene (reference sequence). The CDR3 nucleotides are TGTGCCAGCAGTTTAGGGGTCGGGTACGAGCAGTACTTC. It codes for CASSLGVGYEQYF.

The rearrangement links TRBV10-2 to TRBJ2-3; D call uncertain. CDR1 is WSHSY and CDR2 is SAAADI in the germline V gene. The CDR3 extends over 13 amino acids. V lost 8 bases and J 7 bases, leaving 16 bases between the germline ends. CDR3 DNA: TGCGCCAGCCTAGAACTCCCCGAGAATACGCAGTATTTT. It yields the protein CASLELPENTQYF.

The V call is TRBV5-1, the J call TRBJ1-1, with D tentatively TRBD1 (5 bases). V shed 4 bases and J shed 1 base, with 11 bases lying between them. The germline gives CDR1 SGHRS, CDR2 YFSETQ. This CDR3 spans 14 amino acids. The CDR3 is CASSLRVANTEAFF. DNA of the CDR3: TGCGCCAGCAGCCTCAGGGTAGCGAACACTGAAGCTTTCTTT. Based on the CDR3 plus reference TRBV5-1 and TRBJ1-1, the full variable domain is KAGVTQTPRYLIKTRGQQVTLSCSPISGHRSVSWYQQTPGQGLQFLFEYFSETQRNKGNFPGRFSGRQFSNSRSEMNVSTLELGDSALYLCASSLRVANTEAFFGQGTRLTVV.

This chain joins TRBV6-1 and TRBJ1-2; D remains ambiguous. V was clipped by 4 bases and J by 3 bases, with 9 bases between them. This CDR3 comprises 13 residues. Germline V gene lookup returns CDR1 MNHNS and CDR2 SASEGT. DNA of the CDR3: TGTGCCAGCAGTGTGAGGGAATACTATGGCTACACCTTC. Amino acids: CASSVREYYGYTF.

This chain links TRBV27 with TRBJ2-2; unclear D gene. Trimming shortened V by 2 bases and J by 8 bases, and 15 bases separated the two germline ends. CDR3 length equals 15 residues. Germline V lookup: CDR1 MNHEY, CDR2 SMNVEV (reference sequence). The CDR3 DNA follows: TGTGCCAGCAGTTTACCCGGGCGCCCCCCGGGGGAGCTGTTTTTT. As protein: CASSLPGRPPGELFF.

This chain uses TRBV15 with TRBJ1-1; weak D call: TRBD1 (5 bases). From germline, CDR1 is LNHNV and CDR2 YYDKDF (reference sequence). CDR3 length: 14 amino acids. Trimming stripped 6 bases from V and 3 bases from J, with 14 bases between. CDR3 nucleotide sequence: TGTGCCACCAGTCCAAGGGTGGGGGACACTGAAGCTTTCTTT. Amino acids: CATSPRVGDTEAFF.

CDR3 loop: CASSGDRVKRETQYF. In DNA, the CDR3 is TGTGCCAGCAGCGGGGACAGGGTCAAGCGGGAGACCCAGTACTTC. The gene calls are TRBV5-6 and TRBJ2-5, with 9 positions matching TRBD1. V was clipped by 4 bases and J by 5 bases; unmatched bases: 9. The CDR3 length is 15 residues. The germline V gene encodes CDR1 SGHDT and CDR2 YYEEEE.

In its sample, this clone is medium-sized. The CDR3 nucleotides read TGTGCCAGCAGCTTAGGGTCATTTCCCTTCGAGCAGTACTTC. The encoded protein is CASSLGSFPFEQYF. The gene calls are TRBV7-2 and TRBJ2-7, with D unclear. Trimming removed 1 base at V and 6 bases at J, with 13 bases between. Germline CDR1 is SGHTA and CDR2 is FQGNSA. CDR3 length equals 14 residues.

The chain carries TRBV4-1 and TRBJ1-5; 7 bases align to TRBD1. The CDR3 runs to 15 residues. The V gene's germline CDR1 is MGHRA and CDR2 YSYEKL. The V segment lost 1 base and the J segment 2 bases; nucleotides outside the gene matches: 2. CDR3 sequence reads: CASSQVGQGNQPQHF. CDR3 in DNA: TGCGCCAGCAGCCAAGTAGGACAGGGCAATCAGCCCCAGCATTTT.

The rearrangement uses TRBV9 and TRBJ2-5; D call uncertain. The germline CDR1 and CDR2 sequences are SGDLS and YYNGEE. There are 13 residues in the CDR3. Trimming left V 2 bases short and J 1 base short, with 6 bases between. CDR3 amino acids: CASSVGLQETQYF. CDR3 in DNA: TGTGCCAGCAGCGTGGGTCTCCAAGAGACCCAGTACTTC.

The chain carries TRBV5-1 and TRBJ2-5; no reliable D call. The CDR3 loop spans 12 amino acids. The germline CDR1 and CDR2 sequences are SGHRS and YFSETQ. V shed 1 base and J shed 5 bases, with 6 bases lying between them. The CDR3 here is CASSLFTETQYF. The CDR3 coding sequence is TGCGCCAGCAGCTTGTTCACCGAGACCCAGTACTTC.

V gene TRBV27 combines with J gene TRBJ1-1; the match to TRBD1 covers 11 bases. This CDR3 is 15 amino acids long. Germline V CDR1 and CDR2: MNHEY, SMNVEV (reference sequence). The V gene end was trimmed by 6 bases and the J gene end by 2 bases; junction bases not matched to a gene: 5. CDR3 protein: CASRRTGGFNTEAFF. CDR3 nucleotide sequence: TGTGCCAGCAGACGGACAGGGGGCTTTAACACTGAAGCTTTCTTT.

The chain recombines TRBV6-1 with TRBJ1-6; TRBD1 is a possible D gene (5 bases). CDR3 length equals 15 residues. Trimming took 7 bases from V and 9 from J, leaving 19 bases between them. Looked up from germline, CDR1 is MNHNS and CDR2 is SASEGT. CDR3 nucleotide sequence: TGTGCCAGCAACAATCGGGACGGCCTTCCTTCACCCCTCCACTTT. Protein sequence: CASNNRDGLPSPLHF.

This chain joins TRBV5-1 and TRBJ1-4, with D perhaps matching TRBD1 (6 bases). V was pared by 0 bases and J by 8 bases, with 14 bases between. The length of the CDR3 is 15 residues. Germline CDR1 reads SGHRS; CDR2 reads YFSETQ. The CDR3 DNA is TGCGCCAGCAGCTTGGCAGGGGCGAGCCAGGAAAAACTGTTTTTT. Amino acids: CASSLAGASQEKLFF.

The chain combines TRBV11-2 with TRBJ2-7; D gene uncertain. The germline V gene encodes CDR1 SGHAT and CDR2 FQNNGV. V dropped 0 bases and J dropped 4 bases, with 7 bases sitting between them. The CDR3 has 13 amino acids. CDR3 DNA: TGTGCCAGCAGCTTAGAAGTTGGGTACGAGCAGTACTTC. This gives the protein CASSLEVGYEQYF.

V is TRBV6-1 and J is TRBJ1-5; D uncertain. Germline V gene data show CDR1 as MNHNS and CDR2 as SASEGT. The V end lost 5 bases, the J end lost 3 bases, and 14 bases lay between the germline ends. CDR3 length equals 15 residues. The CDR3 DNA reads TGTGCCAGCAGTATGGACGATGGGTACAATCAGCCCCAGCATTTT. Encoded protein: CASSMDDGYNQPQHF.

The gene calls are TRBV4-1 and TRBJ2-2; no firm D call. The CDR3 loop spans 15 amino acids. The germline gives CDR1 MGHRA, CDR2 YSYEKL. The germline V and J ends were trimmed by 1 base and 0 bases, with 6 bases remaining between them. This CDR3 is CASSQGTTNTGELFF. The DNA for the CDR3 is TGCGCCAGCAGCCAAGGAACTACGAACACCGGGGAGCTGTTTTTT.

This clone turned up a few times. Here the CDR3 reads CASTRFDEQYF. The CDR3 DNA sequence: TGTGCCAGCACGAGGTTCGACGAGCAGTACTTC. The chain carries TRBV28 and TRBJ2-7; D call uncertain. V was cut by 7 bases and J by 5 bases, with 9 bases left in between. CDR1 MDHEN and CDR2 SYDVKM come from the germline V gene. This CDR3 has 11 residues.

V and J are TRBV9 and TRBJ1-1; D is perhaps TRBD1 (6 bases). Between the trimmed V and J ends, which lost 3 bases and 0 bases, there was a span of 6 bases. In germline, CDR1 is SGDLS, CDR2 YYNGEE. The CDR3 spans 13 residues. The CDR3 region has the DNA TGTGCCAGCAGCGGGACAGTGAACACTGAAGCTTTCTTT. This encodes CASSGTVNTEAFF. Drawing the rest from reference TRBV9 and TRBJ1-1, the complete variable domain is DSGVTQTPKHLITATGQRVTLRCSPRSGDLSVYWYQQSLDQGLQFLIQYYNGEERAKGNILERFSAQQFPDLHSELNLSSLELGDSALYFCASSGTVNTEAFFGQGTRLTVV.

The chain recombines TRBV7-9 with TRBJ2-1; 12 nucleotides match TRBD2. Germline CDR1 reads SEHNR; CDR2 reads FQNEAQ (reference sequence). Trimming at V came to 3 bases and at J to 2 bases, leaving 2 bases not matched to a gene. CDR3 size: 16 residues. CDR3: CASSLTSGSPYNEQFF. The CDR3 DNA is TGTGCCAGCAGCTTGACTAGCGGGAGCCCCTACAATGAGCAGTTCTTC.

This chain links TRBV6-5 with TRBJ2-7; 8 bases align to TRBD2. The CDR3 loop spans 14 amino acids. V shed 0 bases and J 9 bases; nucleotides not matched to a gene: 7. Germline V CDR1 and CDR2: MNHEY, SVGAGI. The DNA of the CDR3 is TGTGCCAGCAGTTACTCGCGAAGCGGGAGTGTGCAGTACTTC. Protein product: CASSYSRSGSVQYF.

The chain carries TRBV6-6 and TRBJ2-2; the match to TRBD1 covers 7 bases. The CDR3 length is 16 residues. Trimming cost V 6 bases and J 1 base; bases outside gene matches: 8. The germline CDR1 and CDR2 sequences are MNHNY and SVGAGI (reference sequence). The CDR3 DNA is TGTGCCAGCAGCCGCCCTGACAGGGTGAACACCGGGGAGCTGTTTTTT. It encodes CASSRPDRVNTGELFF.

The genes are TRBV4-1 and TRBJ1-2, with TRBD1 as a possible D gene (5 bases). V was cut by 1 base and J by 6 bases, with 15 bases left in between. The CDR3 extends over 15 amino acids. Per the germline V gene, CDR1 is MGHRA and CDR2 is YSYEKL. CDR3 sequence (DNA): TGCGCCAGCAGCCAAGGCTTAGGTACAGGAGATGGCTACACCTTC. Encoded protein: CASSQGLGTGDGYTF.

V and J are TRBV27 and TRBJ2-3; maybe TRBD2 (6 bases). Deletions cut 6 bases from V and 2 bases from J, with 30 bases between. CDR3 length: 20 amino acids. The germline V gene encodes CDR1 MNHEY and CDR2 SMNVEV (reference sequence). The CDR3 DNA follows: TGTGCCAGCAGGTCGCGAGGTTATGGGACTTGGCCTAGCGTCACAGATACGCAGTATTTT. The encoded protein is CASRSRGYGTWPSVTDTQYF.